This TCR beta chain was sequenced in a study of control samples from healthy donors and cancer patients (dated by TCRdb to 2018 to 2020). The method behind the library was the immunoSEQ multiplex PCR assay. TCRdb provides this immuneACCESS table in a form limited to in-frame rearrangements. Some clones are lacking; in checked studies, under half of them reflect an unresolved V gene, and why the rest are absent is not known. This sample has 150,000 to 200,000 clones in its table, and 90% to 95% of those were observed once. The ten largest account for roughly 1.6% of the sample. The germline ends are 13 bases apart after V is trimmed by 3 bases and J by 8 bases. CDR1 and CDR2 were assigned from the germline V gene (reference sequence) as SGHNT and YYREEE. CDR3 length: 13 amino acids, cysteine to phenylalanine. Just CDR3 DNA is preserved here, 39 bases in frame from base 1. Concerning this clone: It has no known antigen specificity. Nothing much larger sits one base from this clone, and base qualities are not available.

The rearranged segments are TRBV5-4 and TRBJ2-3; the D gene cannot be named for sure. This sequence was found in a man younger than 35 in good health. The material sequenced was blood. The CDR3 reads as follows: CASSSPWSGTQYF. The nucleotide sequence reads as follows: TGTGCCAGCAGCTCCCCCTGGTCGGGTACGCAGTATTTT.